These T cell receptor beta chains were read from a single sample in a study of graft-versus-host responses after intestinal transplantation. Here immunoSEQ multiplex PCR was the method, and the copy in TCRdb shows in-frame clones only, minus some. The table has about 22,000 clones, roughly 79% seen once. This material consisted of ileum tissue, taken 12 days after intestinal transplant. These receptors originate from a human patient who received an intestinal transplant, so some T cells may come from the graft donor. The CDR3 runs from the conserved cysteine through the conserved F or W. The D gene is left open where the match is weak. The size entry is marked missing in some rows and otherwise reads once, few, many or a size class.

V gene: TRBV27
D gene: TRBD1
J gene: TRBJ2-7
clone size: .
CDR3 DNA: TGTGCCAGCAGGAGGGACAGGTACCTCTACGAGCAGTACTTC
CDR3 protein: CASRRDRYLYEQYF

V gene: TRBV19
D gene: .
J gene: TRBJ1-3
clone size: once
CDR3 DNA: TGTGCCAGTAGAAACAGGCATGGAAACACCATATATTTT
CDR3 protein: CASRNRHGNTIYF

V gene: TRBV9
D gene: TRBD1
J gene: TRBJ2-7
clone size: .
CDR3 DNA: TGTGCCAGCAGCGTAGACAGGGGGCTGGACGAGCAGTACTTC
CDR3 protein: CASSVDRGLDEQYF

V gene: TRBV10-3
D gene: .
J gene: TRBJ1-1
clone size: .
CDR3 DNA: TGTGCCGCCGCGGAGGGGGGGAGGGAGGAAACCCCTGAAGCTTTCTTT
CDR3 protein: CAAAEGGREETPEAFF

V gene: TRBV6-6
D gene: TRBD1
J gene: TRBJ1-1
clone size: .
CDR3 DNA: TGTGCCAGCAGTTACGTACAGGGGGAGAACACTGAAGCTTTCTTT
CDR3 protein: CASSYVQGENTEAFF

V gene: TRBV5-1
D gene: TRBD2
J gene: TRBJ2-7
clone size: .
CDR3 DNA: TGCGCCAGCAGCTTGGACCCCGCGGGGGGGGCCCTTTACGAGCAGTACTTC
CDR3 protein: CASSLDPAGGALYEQYF

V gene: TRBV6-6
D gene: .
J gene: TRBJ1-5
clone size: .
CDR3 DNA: TGTGCCAGCAGCCCCAGGGCTCAGCCCCAGCATTTT
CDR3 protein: CASSPRAQPQHF

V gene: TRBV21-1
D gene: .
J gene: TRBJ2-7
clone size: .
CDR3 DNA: TGTGCCAGCAGCAAACCCCGGACTCCTATCTACTACGAGCAGTACTTC
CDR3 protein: CASSKPRTPIYYEQYF

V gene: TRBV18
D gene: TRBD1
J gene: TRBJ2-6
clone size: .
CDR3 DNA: TGTGCCAGCTCACCACCGGGACAGGGTACTGGGGCCAACGTCCTGACTTTC
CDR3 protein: CASSPPGQGTGANVLTF

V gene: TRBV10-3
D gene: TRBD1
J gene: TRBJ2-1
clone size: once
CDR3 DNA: TGTGCCACCCGGGACAGGGGATACAATGAGCAGTTCTTC
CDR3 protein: CATRDRGYNEQFF

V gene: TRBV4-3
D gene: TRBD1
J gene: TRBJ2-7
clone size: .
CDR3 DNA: TGCGCCAGCAGCCCCTCGGGGACAGTATTTTACGAGCAGTACTTC
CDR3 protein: CASSPSGTVFYEQYF

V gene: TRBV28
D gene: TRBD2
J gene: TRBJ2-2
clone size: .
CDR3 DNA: TGTGCCAGCAGTTTTTGGCGGGAGAGCGGGGAGCTGTTTTTT
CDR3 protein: CASSFWRESGELFF

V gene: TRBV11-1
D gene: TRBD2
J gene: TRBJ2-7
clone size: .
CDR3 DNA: TGTGCCAGCAGCTTCGGACTAGCCCCCTACGAGCAGTACTTC
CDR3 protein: CASSFGLAPYEQYF

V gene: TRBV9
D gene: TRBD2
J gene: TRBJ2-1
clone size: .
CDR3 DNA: TGTGCCAGCAGCTCAACGGGACTAGCGTCCTACAATGAGCAGTTCTTC
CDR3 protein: CASSSTGLASYNEQFF

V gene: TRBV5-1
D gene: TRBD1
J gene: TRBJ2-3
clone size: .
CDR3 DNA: TGCGCCAGCAGCTACCCTTACGCACAGGGGGCGCGAAGCACAGATACGCAGTATTTT
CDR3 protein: CASSYPYAQGARSTDTQYF

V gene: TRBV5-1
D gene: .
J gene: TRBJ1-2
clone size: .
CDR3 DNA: TGCGCCAGCACCAACACACAGGGTGGCTATGGCTACACCTTC
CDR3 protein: CASTNTQGGYGYTF

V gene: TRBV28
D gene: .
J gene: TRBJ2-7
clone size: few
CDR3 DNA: TGTGCCAGCAGTTGGCAGGGGCCCCCTGATGATTACGAGCAGTACTTC
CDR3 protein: CASSWQGPPDDYEQYF

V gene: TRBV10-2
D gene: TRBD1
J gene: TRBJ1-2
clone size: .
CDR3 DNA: TGCGCCACCACCGGGACAGGGGCGAGATATGGCTACACCTTC
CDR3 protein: CATTGTGARYGYTF

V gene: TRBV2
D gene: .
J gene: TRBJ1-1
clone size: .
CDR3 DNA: TGTGCCAGCAGTGTGGGACGGGGGGGGACTGAAGCTTTCTTT
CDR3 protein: CASSVGRGGTEAFF

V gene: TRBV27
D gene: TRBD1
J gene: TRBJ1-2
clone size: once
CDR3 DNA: TGTGCCAGCAGTTTAAACGGACAGGTGGGCCCTCGGGGCTACACCTTC
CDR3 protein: CASSLNGQVGPRGYTF

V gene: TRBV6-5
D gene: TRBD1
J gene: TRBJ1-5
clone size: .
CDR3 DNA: TGTGCCAGCAGTTGGGACAGCGAGAATCAGCCCCAGCATTTT
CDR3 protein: CASSWDSENQPQHF

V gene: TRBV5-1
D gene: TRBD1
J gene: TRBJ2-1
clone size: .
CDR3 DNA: TGCGCCAGCAGCACCACAGGGGGCGCGTACAATGAGCAGTTCTTC
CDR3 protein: CASSTTGGAYNEQFF

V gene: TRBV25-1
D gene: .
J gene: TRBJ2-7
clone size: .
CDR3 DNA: TGTGCCAGCCCTACCTCCTACGAGCAGTACTTC
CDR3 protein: CASPTSYEQYF

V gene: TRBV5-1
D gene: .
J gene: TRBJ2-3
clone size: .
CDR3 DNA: TGCGCCAGCAGCTTGGATAACTACTCCACAGATACGCAGTATTTT
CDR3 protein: CASSLDNYSTDTQYF

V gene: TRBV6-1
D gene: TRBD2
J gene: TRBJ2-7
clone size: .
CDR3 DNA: TGTGCCAGCAGTCGCCGGGGACTACTCTACGAGCAGTACTTC
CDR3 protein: CASSRRGLLYEQYF

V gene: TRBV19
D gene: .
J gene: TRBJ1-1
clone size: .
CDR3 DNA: TGTGCCAGTGTAGCCGGGAACACTGAAGCTTTCTTT
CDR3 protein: CASVAGNTEAFF

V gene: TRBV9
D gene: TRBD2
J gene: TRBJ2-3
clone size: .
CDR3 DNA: TGTGCCAGCAGCCTTCGAGCGGGGGGAGATACGCAGTATTTT
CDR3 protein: CASSLRAGGDTQYF

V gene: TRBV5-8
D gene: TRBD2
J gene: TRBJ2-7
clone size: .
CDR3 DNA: TGTGCCAGCAGCCTCCGGGAGGTTGGCTACGAGCAGTACTTC
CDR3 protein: CASSLREVGYEQYF

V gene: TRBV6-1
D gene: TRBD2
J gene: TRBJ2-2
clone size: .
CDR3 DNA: TGTGCCAGCACGGCTAGCGGGTGGACCGGGGAGCTGTTTTTT
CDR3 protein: CASTASGWTGELFF

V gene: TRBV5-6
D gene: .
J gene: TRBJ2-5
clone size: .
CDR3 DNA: TGTGCCAGCAGCTTGAGAAGGGGCCCCCAGTACTTC
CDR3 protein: CASSLRRGPQYF

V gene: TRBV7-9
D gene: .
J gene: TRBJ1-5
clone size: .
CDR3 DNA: TGTGCCTCGGCGGGGAACAATCAGCCCCAGCATTTT
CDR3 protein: CASAGNNQPQHF

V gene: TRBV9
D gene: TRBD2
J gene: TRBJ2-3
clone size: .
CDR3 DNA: TGTGCCAGCAGCGTAATTCCGGGGGGGCCAATAGATACGCAGTATTTT
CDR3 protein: CASSVIPGGPIDTQYF

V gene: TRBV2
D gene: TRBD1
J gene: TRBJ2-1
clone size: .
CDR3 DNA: TGTGCCAGCAGTCAGGGTCAGGGGGCCGATGGTGAGCAGTTCTTC
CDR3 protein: CASSQGQGADGEQFF

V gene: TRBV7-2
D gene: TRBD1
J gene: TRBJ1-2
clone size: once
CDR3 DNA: TGTGCCAGCAGCTTAGCAGGGGGCGATAACTATGGCTACACCTTC
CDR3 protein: CASSLAGGDNYGYTF

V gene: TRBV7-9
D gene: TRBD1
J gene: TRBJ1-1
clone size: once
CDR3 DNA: TGTGCCAGCAGCGGAGGGGGCGGTCCCTTTGTGAACACTGAAGCTTTCTTT
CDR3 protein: CASSGGGGPFVNTEAFF

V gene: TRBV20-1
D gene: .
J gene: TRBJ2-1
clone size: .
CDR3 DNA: TGCAGTGCTAGAGGCGGCAATGAGCAGTTCTTC
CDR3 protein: CSARGGNEQFF

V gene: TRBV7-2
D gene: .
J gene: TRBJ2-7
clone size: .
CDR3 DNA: TGTGCCAGCAGCCCGCCCGGGACTTCCACCTACGAGCAGTACTTC
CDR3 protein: CASSPPGTSTYEQYF